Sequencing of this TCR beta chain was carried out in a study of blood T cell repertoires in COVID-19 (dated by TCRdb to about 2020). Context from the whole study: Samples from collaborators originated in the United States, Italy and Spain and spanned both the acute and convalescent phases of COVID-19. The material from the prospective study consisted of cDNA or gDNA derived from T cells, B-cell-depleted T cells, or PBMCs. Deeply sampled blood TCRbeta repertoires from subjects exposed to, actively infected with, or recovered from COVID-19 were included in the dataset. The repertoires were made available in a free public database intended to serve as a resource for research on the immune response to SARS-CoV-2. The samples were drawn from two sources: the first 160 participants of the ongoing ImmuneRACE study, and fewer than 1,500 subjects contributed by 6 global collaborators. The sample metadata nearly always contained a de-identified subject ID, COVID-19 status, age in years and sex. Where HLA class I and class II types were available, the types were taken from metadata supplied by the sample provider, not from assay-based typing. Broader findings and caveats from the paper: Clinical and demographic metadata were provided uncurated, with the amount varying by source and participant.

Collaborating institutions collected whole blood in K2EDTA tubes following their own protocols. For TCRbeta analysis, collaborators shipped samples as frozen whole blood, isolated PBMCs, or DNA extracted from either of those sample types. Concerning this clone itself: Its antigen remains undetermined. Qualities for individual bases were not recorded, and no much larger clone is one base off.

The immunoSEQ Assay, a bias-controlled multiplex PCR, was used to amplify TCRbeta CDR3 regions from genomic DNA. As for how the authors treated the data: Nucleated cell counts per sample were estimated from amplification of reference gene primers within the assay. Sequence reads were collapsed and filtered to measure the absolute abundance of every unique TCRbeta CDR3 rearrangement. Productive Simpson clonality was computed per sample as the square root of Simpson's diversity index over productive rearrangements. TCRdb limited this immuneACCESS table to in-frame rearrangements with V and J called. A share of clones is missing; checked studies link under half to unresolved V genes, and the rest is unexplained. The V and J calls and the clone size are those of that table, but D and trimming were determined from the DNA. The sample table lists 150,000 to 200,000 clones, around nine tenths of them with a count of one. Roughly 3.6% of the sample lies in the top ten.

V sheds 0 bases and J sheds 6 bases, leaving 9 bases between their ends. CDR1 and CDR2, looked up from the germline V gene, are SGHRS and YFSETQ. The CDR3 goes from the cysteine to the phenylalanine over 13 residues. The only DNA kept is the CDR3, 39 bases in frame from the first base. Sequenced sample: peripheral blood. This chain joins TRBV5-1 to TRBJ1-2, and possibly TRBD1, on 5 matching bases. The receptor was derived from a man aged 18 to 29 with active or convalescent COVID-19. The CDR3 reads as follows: CASSLGGSDGYTF. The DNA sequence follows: TGCGCCAGCAGCTTGGGGGGCTCGGATGGCTACACCTTC.